This T cell receptor beta chain derives from a study of blood T cells in healthy people across ages. Findings of the study overall: For the donors, CMV status was unknown and possibly confounded expanded clonotype changes.

This clonotype was seen a handful of times. The antigen remains unidentified. This CDR3 spans 12 amino acids. V lost 9 bases and J lost 0, with 8 bases in between. Per germline, CDR1 KGHDR and CDR2 SFDVKD. The authors ran a second PCR of roughly 6 to 11 cycles using a sample-barcoded 5' primer and a J-beta primer mix. MiXCR, applied by TCRdb to the 5' RACE reads, yields one record per CDR3 protein. The table records some 800,000 distinct CDR3 sequences, around 25% of them present only once. This same sample was also part of a study on T cells of mothers and their children. Per that study: Added by the second PCR's M1S primer were sample barcodes and 2-4 random nucleotides.

This clonotype originated in a boy aged 10-17 years in good health. Sequencing was performed on blood. V and J are TRBV24-1 and TRBJ2-7; D call uncertain. The CDR3 sequence: CATSANSYEQYF. The CDR3 DNA reads as TGTGCCACCTCCGCCAACTCCTACGAGCAGTACTTC.